This is a list of T cell receptor beta chains from one sample in a study of T-cell reconstitution after alpha-beta-depleted transplantation in children. One entry per CDR3 protein, called by TCRdb with MiXCR from the PCR reads. Of roughly 500,000 distinct CDR3 sequences detected, 32% appear once; the ten largest clones hold approximately 2.3%. The source material was PBMCs from the stem cell graft donor, sampled from the stem cell graft. The receptors stem from a human donor who donated a stem cell graft to a child with aplastic anemia. The CDR3 runs from the conserved cysteine through the conserved F or W. The order of the fields is V gene, clone size, CDR3 length, J gene, D gene, CDR3 protein, CDR3 DNA. The D gene is left open where the match is weak. The size entry is marked missing in some rows and otherwise reads once, few, many or a size class.

TRBV20-1	NA	15	TRBJ2-1	TRBD2	CSAKGVGLAVHEQFF	TGCAGTGCTAAAGGGGTCGGACTAGCAGTCCATGAGCAGTTCTTC
TRBV29-1	few	13	TRBJ1-2	NA	CSVKEAAAGGYTF	TGCAGCGTTAAAGAGGCGGCAGCTGGTGGCTACACCTTC
TRBV7-9	NA	13	TRBJ1-3	NA	CATQDRNLNTIYF	TGTGCCACCCAGGACAGAAACCTAAACACCATATATTTT
TRBV7-9	few	14	TRBJ2-3	NA	CASSLGGNSDTQYF	TGTGCCAGCAGCTTAGGTGGGAATTCAGATACGCAGTATTTT
TRBV6-6	few	11	TRBJ1-5	NA	CAAGSRGPQHF	TGTGCCGCGGGGAGCAGGGGGCCCCAGCATTTT
TRBV6-6	NA	12	TRBJ1-6	TRBD1	CASGGGQGTLHF	TGTGCCAGCGGCGGGGGACAGGGTACCCTCCACTTT
TRBV19	NA	18	TRBJ1-1	TRBD1	CASTSDFRQGMKNTEAFF	TGTGCCAGTACCTCTGATTTTCGACAGGGGATGAAGAACACTGAAGCTTTCTTT
TRBV20-1	NA	15	TRBJ2-2	NA	CSARASRTNTGELFF	TGCAGTGCTAGAGCCTCAAGGACGAACACCGGGGAGCTGTTTTTT
TRBV7-9	NA	15	TRBJ2-1	TRBD1	CASSLGQGLIDEQFF	TGTGCCAGCAGCCTCGGACAGGGGCTCATCGATGAGCAGTTCTTC
TRBV27	few	13	TRBJ2-7	NA	CASSLYVGDEQYF	TGTGCCAGCAGTTTATACGTGGGCGACGAGCAGTACTTC
TRBV4-2	few	14	TRBJ1-4	NA	CASSRLGQNEKLFF	TGTGCCAGCAGCCGACTAGGACAGAATGAAAAACTGTTTTTT
TRBV20-1	NA	13	TRBJ1-2	NA	CSAIGQANYGYTF	TGCAGTGCCATCGGGCAGGCGAACTATGGCTACACCTTC
TRBV29-1	few	12	TRBJ2-4	NA	CSVGDWVNIQYF	TGCAGCGTTGGGGACTGGGTCAACATTCAGTACTTC
TRBV20-1	NA	14	TRBJ1-2	NA	CSARGVEGSYGYTF	TGCAGTGCTAGAGGCGTCGAGGGTTCGTATGGCTACACCTTC
TRBV7-2	few	14	TRBJ2-7	NA	CASSHRSGPYEQYF	TGTGCCAGCAGCCACCGTAGCGGACCCTACGAGCAGTACTTC
TRBV5-1	NA	15	TRBJ2-7	TRBD2	CASSPGTSGFYEQYF	TGCGCCAGCAGCCCAGGGACTAGCGGCTTCTACGAGCAGTACTTC
TRBV6-2/TRBV6-3	NA	17	TRBJ1-5	NA	CASSYWAGPDCNQPQHF	TGTGCCAGCAGTTACTGGGCAGGGCCCGACTGCAATCAGCCCCAGCATTTT
TRBV20-1	NA	15	TRBJ2-1	NA	CSARDGGGWHNEQFF	TGCAGTGCCCGTGATGGGGGGGGCTGGCACAATGAGCAGTTCTTC
TRBV5-6	few	14	TRBJ1-1	NA	CASSSTDKNTEAFF	TGTGCCAGCAGCTCGACGGATAAGAACACTGAAGCTTTCTTT
TRBV19	NA	15	TRBJ1-1	NA	CASQQAAGSFSEAFF	TGTGCCAGTCAACAGGCGGCGGGGAGTTTCTCTGAAGCTTTCTTT
TRBV28	NA	14	TRBJ2-7	NA	CASTPLTLSYEQYF	TGTGCCAGCACCCCACTCACATTATCCTACGAGCAGTACTTC
TRBV20-1	NA	14	TRBJ2-3	TRBD2	CSAAGTSGTDTQYF	TGCAGTGCTGCCGGGACTAGCGGGACAGATACGCAGTATTTT
TRBV12-3/TRBV12-4	NA	15	TRBJ1-6	NA	CASSPPAGQGSPLHF	TGTGCCAGCAGTCCCCCGGCAGGGCAGGGATCACCCCTCCACTTT
TRBV28	few	16	TRBJ2-4	NA	CASSLIPGKSKNIQYF	TGTGCCAGCAGTTTAATTCCCGGGAAATCCAAAAACATTCAGTACTTC
TRBV27	NA	16	TRBJ1-1	NA	CASSLAGALRKTEAFF	TGTGCCAGCAGTTTAGCGGGGGCCTTAAGGAAGACTGAAGCTTTCTTT
TRBV14	few	16	TRBJ2-1	TRBD2	CASSLRERDWGNEQFF	TGTGCCAGCAGCCTCAGGGAGCGGGACTGGGGCAATGAGCAGTTCTTC
TRBV7-9	few	14	TRBJ1-3	TRBD1	CASSHQGAGNTIYF	TGTGCCAGCAGCCACCAGGGGGCTGGAAACACCATATATTTT
TRBV6-1	NA	15	TRBJ2-7	TRBD2	CATQTPAGTSYEQYF	TGTGCCACCCAAACGCCAGCGGGAACCTCCTACGAGCAGTACTTC
TRBV5-1	few	16	TRBJ1-1	NA	CASSLTGDVALGGAFF	TGCGCCAGCAGCTTGACGGGGGACGTGGCCCTTGGGGGTGCTTTCTTT
TRBV5-1	few	15	TRBJ1-1	NA	CASSGGRSAGEEAFF	TGCGCCAGCAGCGGGGGGCGGTCAGCAGGGGAGGAAGCTTTCTTT
TRBV10-3	few	16	TRBJ1-4	NA	CAISESGAATNEKLFF	TGTGCCATCAGTGAGTCGGGGGCAGCAACTAATGAAAAACTGTTTTTT
TRBV20-1	few	12	TRBJ1-2	NA	CSAPAGGAGYTF	TGCAGTGCTCCTGCCGGTGGGGCTGGCTACACCTTC
TRBV7-3	NA	14	TRBJ1-1	NA	CASSLNSVNTEAFF	TGTGCCAGCAGCTTAAATTCAGTGAACACTGAAGCTTTCTTT
TRBV18	few	13	TRBJ1-1	NA	CASSLTVVSEAFF	TGTGCCAGCTCTCTCACGGTTGTCTCTGAAGCTTTCTTT
TRBV5-5	NA	15	TRBJ2-2	NA	CASSLRTGTTGELFF	TGTGCCAGCAGCTTGAGGACTGGAACCACGGGGGAGCTGTTTTTT
TRBV10-3	NA	10	TRBJ1-5	NA	CAISEKPQHF	TGTGCCATCAGTGAGAAGCCCCAGCATTTT
TRBV7-2	NA	14	TRBJ2-7	NA	CASSFSNQYYEQYF	TGTGCCAGCAGCTTTAGTAATCAGTACTACGAGCAGTACTTC
TRBV7-2	NA	15	TRBJ2-5	TRBD1	CASSLQTGVRETQYF	TGTGCCAGCAGCCTACAGACAGGGGTGAGAGAGACCCAGTACTTC
TRBV6-1	NA	14	TRBJ1-1	TRBD1	CASQGAAGMTEAFF	TGTGCCAGCCAGGGGGCGGCAGGGATGACTGAAGCTTTCTTT
TRBV27	NA	13	TRBJ2-7	NA	CASRPGDTYEQYF	TGTGCCAGCAGGCCCGGGGATACCTACGAGCAGTACTTC
TRBV20-1	NA	15	TRBJ1-5	NA	CSALNRNSLNQPQHF	TGCAGTGCTTTAAATCGAAACAGCCTGAATCAGCCCCAGCATTTT
TRBV7-2	few	12	TRBJ2-1	NA	CASSLVAREQFF	TGTGCCAGCAGCTTAGTCGCGAGAGAGCAGTTCTTC
TRBV12-3/TRBV12-4	NA	14	TRBJ1-6	NA	CASSLITANSPLHF	TGTGCCAGCAGTTTGATTACAGCTAATTCACCCCTCCACTTT
TRBV9	NA	14	TRBJ2-3	NA	CASSVASGSDTQYF	TGTGCCAGCAGCGTAGCTTCGGGGTCAGATACGCAGTATTTT
TRBV19	few	15	TRBJ2-7	TRBD2	CASSLRTSGSHEQYF	TGTGCCAGTAGTCTTCGGACTAGCGGGAGTCACGAGCAGTACTTC